What follows are 23 T cell receptor beta chains derived from one specimen sequenced in a study of T cells in Graves' hyperthyroidism and ophthalmopathy. RNA transcripts provided the source from which TCR beta CDR3 regions were amplified. A first-round RT-PCR of the TCR CDR3 used the HTBI primer set. TCRdb re-called the multiplex PCR reads through MiXCR, storing one row per CDR3 protein. This repertoire shows 490,000 or so distinct CDR3 sequences, 22% found once; its top ten account for 49%. The sample consisted of blood. The receptors come from a woman in her seventies with Graves' ophthalmopathy.

The chain couples TRBV12-3 or TRBV12-4 to TRBJ1-1; 9 positions agree with TRBD1. This CDR3 has 14 residues. The junction had 7 bases not matched to a gene; V was cut back by 1 base and J by 10 bases. CDR3: CASSLGGQGNVAFF. For the CDR3, the DNA is TGTGCCAGCAGTTTAGGGGGACAGGGCAACGTAGCTTTCTTT.

This clonotype was recorded at least ten times. V gene TRBV28 combines with J gene TRBJ2-5; 8 positions agree with TRBD1. Germline loops: CDR1 MDHEN, CDR2 SYDVKM. The V segment lost 3 bases and the J segment 5 bases; nucleotides outside the gene matches: 11. The CDR3 covers 16 residues. Written as DNA, the CDR3 is TGTGCCAGCAGTTTCATCGGACAGGGTTTCTCTGAGACCCAGTACTTC. It specifies CASSFIGQGFSETQYF.

As concerns this clonotype: A much larger clone is a single base away; this may be a read error. The gene calls are TRBV12-3 or TRBV12-4 and TRBJ1-1; D possibly corresponds to TRBD1 (6 bases). This CDR3 is built from 14 residues. For the CDR3, the DNA is TGTACCAGCACCAAGGACAGTTCGGGCACTGAAGCTTTCTTT. This sequence encodes CTSTKDSSGTEAFF.

In this sample, this clonotype turned up a few times. This chain links TRBV5-5 with TRBJ1-3, with a weak D call TRBD1 (5 bases). V was clipped by 0 bases and J by 2 bases, with 12 bases between them. The CDR3 contains 16 residues. Germline V gene lookup returns CDR1 SGHKS and CDR2 YYEKEE (reference sequence). Here the CDR3 reads CASSLADSAAGNTIYF. In nucleotides, the CDR3 is TGTGCCAGCAGCTTGGCCGACAGTGCCGCTGGAAACACCATATATTTT.

This clonotype has ten or more counts. J is TRBJ2-1 and V is TRBV11-2, with 7 positions matching TRBD2. Germline trimming cut 2 bases from V and 8 bases from J; bases unmatched to any gene: 9. Germline assignment: CDR1 SGHAT and CDR2 FQNNGV. The CDR3 totals 15 residues. The CDR3 reads CASSLMAGVGDEQFF. The CDR3 DNA follows: TGTGCCAGCAGCTTAATGGCGGGAGTAGGCGATGAGCAGTTCTTC.

This chain uses TRBV7-9 with TRBJ1-4; the D is unclear. The CDR3 is 14 residues long. V shed 1 base and J shed 8 bases, with 11 bases lying between them. Germline V gives CDR1 SEHNR, CDR2 FQNEAQ (reference sequence). CDR3 nucleotides: TGTGCCAGCAGCTTAGTAGGGTTGGAAGAAAAACTGTTTTTT. Translated, it gives CASSLVGLEEKLFF.

The rearrangement uses TRBV12-3 or TRBV12-4 and TRBJ2-5, with 7 bases identical to TRBD2. V lost 7 bases to trimming and J lost 6 bases; unmatched junction nucleotides: 8. The CDR3 runs to 13 residues. This CDR3 is CASTFGGRKTQYF. The CDR3 nucleotides read TGTGCCAGCACCTTCGGGGGGAGGAAGACCCAGTACTTC.

In its sample, this clonotype was seen a few times. The rearrangement uses TRBV7-8 and TRBJ2-5; maybe TRBD1 (6 bases). In germline, CDR1 is SGHVS, CDR2 FQNEAQ. V lost 4 bases to trimming and J lost 4 bases, with 13 bases between them. The CDR3 sequence is 14 residues long. The CDR3 DNA reads TGTGCCAGCAGCTCCAAGGGGGAGAGAGAGACCCAGTACTTC. Translated: CASSSKGERETQYF.

The DNA for the CDR3 is TGTGCCATTAGGGACACCGGGGAGCTGTTTTTT. It specifies CAIRDTGELFF. The chain combines TRBV10-3 with TRBJ2-2; D unclear. V was trimmed by 9 bases and J by 3 bases, leaving 5 bases between them. Per the germline V gene, CDR1 is ENHRY and CDR2 is SYGVKD. CDR3 length: 11 residues.

The rearrangement uses TRBV6-1 and TRBJ1-6, with unresolved D. This CDR3 spans 13 amino acids. Per germline, CDR1 MNHNS and CDR2 SASEGT. The V gene lost 10 bases and the J gene lost 2 bases, with 9 bases spanning the gap. This chain's CDR3 is CATRQTYNSPLHF. CDR3 bases: TGTGCCACCCGGCAAACCTATAATTCACCCCTCCACTTT.

The rearrangement joins TRBV11-2 to TRBJ2-7; perhaps TRBD1 as D (5 bases). The CDR3 covers 13 residues. The germline CDR1 and CDR2 sequences are SGHAT and FQNNGV. V lost 6 bases and J 2 bases, leaving 11 bases between the germline ends. CDR3 residues: CASSFTGAYEQYF. The CDR3 DNA follows: TGTGCCAGCAGTTTTACAGGAGCCTACGAGCAGTACTTC.

The rearrangement uses TRBV11-3 and TRBJ2-2; D is perhaps TRBD1 or TRBD2 (6 bases each). Per germline, CDR1 SGHNT and CDR2 YENEEA. V was shortened by 5 bases and J by 7 bases, with 17 bases between the two germline ends. The CDR3 has 15 residues. DNA for the CDR3: TGTGCCAGCAGCCTCAAGGGGGGCGAGAACGGGGAGCTGTTTTTT. This sequence encodes CASSLKGGENGELFF.

This clonotype was seen once. This chain uses TRBV18 with TRBJ2-1, with 9 positions matching TRBD2. The length of the CDR3 is 13 residues. Trimming cost V 8 bases and J 7 bases; bases outside gene matches: 6. CDR1 KGHSH and CDR2 LQKENI come from the germline V gene. The CDR3 loop is CASGELAGNEQFF. CDR3 nucleotide sequence: TGTGCCAGCGGCGAGCTAGCGGGAAATGAGCAGTTCTTC.

This clonotype was seen ten or more times. This chain connects TRBV28 to TRBJ2-7; 8 bases match TRBD2. The germline CDR1 and CDR2 sequences are MDHEN and SYDVKM. The V segment lost 6 bases and the J segment 4 bases; nucleotides outside the gene matches: 11. This CDR3 is 15 amino acids long. The CDR3 reads CASSLGTRVFYEQYF. As DNA, the CDR3 is TGTGCCAGCAGCCTCGGGACTAGGGTGTTTTACGAGCAGTACTTC.

J is TRBJ2-7 and V is TRBV6-2 or TRBV6-3, with 9 bases matching TRBD1. The CDR3 contains 14 residues. CDR1 MNHEY and CDR2 SVGEGT come from the germline V gene. With V trimmed by 7 bases and J by 4 bases, 8 bases remained unmatched. DNA of the CDR3: TGTGCCAGCAATATACAGGGGGCATGGTACGAGCAGTACTTC. This codes for CASNIQGAWYEQYF.

In this sample, this clonotype turned up many times. The V gene is TRBV3-1, the J gene TRBJ1-6; D unresolved. This CDR3 has 13 residues. Germline loops: CDR1 LGHDT, CDR2 YNNKEL (reference sequence). V was cut by 4 bases and J by 9 bases, with 10 bases left in between. In nucleotides, the CDR3 is TGTGCCAGCAGCCCCCGCGCCGTTTCACCCCTCCACTTT. Protein: CASSPRAVSPLHF.

This clonotype has only a few counts. V and J are TRBV20-1 and TRBJ2-2, with 7 bases matching TRBD2. Germline V gene lookup returns CDR1 DFQATT and CDR2 SNEGSKA (reference sequence). J was trimmed by 3 bases and V by 3 bases; bases with no gene match: 10. The CDR3 runs to 16 residues. The CDR3 region has the DNA TGCAGTGCTAGGACGCCGGGAGGAGGTTACACCGGGGAGCTGTTTTTT. Translating it yields CSARTPGGGYTGELFF.

This clonotype was observed at least ten times. CDR3 nucleotides: TGTGCCAGCAGTGAAACAACGAACACTGAAGCTTTCTTT. The encoded protein is CASSETTNTEAFF. The chain is built from TRBV25-1 and TRBJ1-1; no clear D gene. Germline CDR1 reads MGHDK; CDR2 reads SYGVNS. This CDR3 contains 13 residues. Deletions cut 2 bases from V and 1 base from J, with 5 bases between.

The genes are TRBV24-1 and TRBJ2-1; 7 bases align to TRBD1. Germline CDR1 KGHDR, CDR2 SFDVKD. The CDR3 length is 15 residues. With 5 bases clipped from V and 1 base from J, the junction kept 4 bases outside the gene matches. CDR3 in DNA: TGTGCCACCAGTGGACACAGGGGTTCCTACAATGAGCAGTTCTTC. It specifies CATSGHRGSYNEQFF.

This clonotype appeared many times. The chain joins TRBV12-3 or TRBV12-4 to TRBJ2-5; no definite D call. V was trimmed by 3 bases and J by 2 bases, leaving 7 bases between them. The CDR3 runs to 13 residues. Here the CDR3 DNA reads TGTGCCAGCAGTTTGAACGTTCAAGAGACCCAGTACTTC. Protein sequence: CASSLNVQETQYF.

The chain recombines TRBV5-5 with TRBJ2-7; 8 bases map to TRBD2. With V trimmed by 0 bases and J by 4 bases, 6 bases remained unmatched. CDR3 length: 15 amino acids. CDR1 is SGHKS and CDR2 is YYEKEE in the germline V gene (reference sequence). CDR3 region: CASSLGAGADYEQYF. The CDR3 coding sequence is TGTGCCAGCAGCTTGGGAGCGGGAGCAGATTACGAGCAGTACTTC. Full variable domain (rest looked up from reference TRBV5-5 and TRBJ2-7): DAGVTQSPTHLIKTRGQQVTLRCSPISGHKSVSWYQQVLGQGPQFIFQYYEKEERGRGNFPDRFSARQFPNYSSELNVNALLLGDSALYLCASSLGAGADYEQYFGPGTRLTVT.

This clonotype was recorded a few times. The chain joins TRBV20-1 to TRBJ2-4; D is ambiguous. V was pared by 0 bases and J by 0 bases, with 12 bases between. CDR3 length: 16 residues. Germline V gives CDR1 DFQATT, CDR2 SNEGSKA (reference sequence). In nucleotides, the CDR3 is TGCAGTGCTAGAGATAAGAGTAGGTTAGCCAAAAACATTCAGTACTTC. Amino acid sequence: CSARDKSRLAKNIQYF.

This clonotype was recorded many times. In DNA form, the CDR3 reads TGCGCCAGCAGCTTGGTAGGGACAGGGATATCCAATGAGCAGTTCTTC. Translated, it gives CASSLVGTGISNEQFF. This sequence joins TRBV5-1 and TRBJ2-1; 9 nucleotides agree with TRBD1. V trimming: 0 bases; J trimming: 6 bases; junction bases outside the gene matches: 7. The CDR3 totals 16 residues. The germline gives CDR1 SGHRS, CDR2 YFSETQ. The full variable domain, completed using reference TRBV5-1 and TRBJ2-1, is KAGVTQTPRYLIKTRGQQVTLSCSPISGHRSVSWYQQTPGQGLQFLFEYFSETQRNKGNFPGRFSGRQFSNSRSEMNVSTLELGDSALYLCASSLVGTGISNEQFFGPGTRLTVL.